This TCR beta chain stems from a study of control samples from healthy donors and cancer patients. Libraries were prepared by immunoSEQ multiplex PCR; TCRdb keeps only in-frame clonotypes and omits some of them. The table includes just over 50,000 clones, about nine tenths detected once. This clone was detected a few times. V shed 1 base and J 1 base; nucleotides not matched to a gene: 4. This CDR3 contains 16 residues. Looked up from germline, CDR1 is KGHSH and CDR2 is LQKENI. Sequencing was carried out using PBMCs. The source is a man in his forties or fifties with head and neck cancer. The chain has TRBV18 and TRBJ1-1, with 9 bases matching TRBD1. DNA for the CDR3: TGTGCCAGCTCACCACGTCCGGGACAGGGGAACACTGAAGCTTTCTTT. As protein: CASSPRPGQGNTEAFF.